This TCR beta chain appears in the sequencing data of a study of patients and donors after allogeneic stem cell transplantation. This clonotype appeared a single time. Using its own MiXCR run on the RT-PCR reads, TCRdb lists one record per CDR3 protein. The table shows about a million distinct CDR3 sequences, with more than 15% occurring only once. CDR3 length: 13 residues. V shed 0 bases and J shed 5 bases, with 9 bases lying between them. Germline V gene lookup returns CDR1 SGDLS and CDR2 YYNGEE. The TCR was taken from a human donor who was either an allogeneic HSCT recipient or a stem cell or donor lymphocyte infusion donor (not recorded which). It is not recorded whose cells these are; they may come from a transplant donor. Sequences were obtained from blood, either unsorted or a sorted T cell fraction (not recorded which). The chain uses TRBV9 and TRBJ2-7, with D possibly being TRBD1 or TRBD2 (5 bases each). The CDR3 DNA is TGTGCCAGCAGCGTAGCTGTGGGGGACGAGCAGTACTTC. Translation: CASSVAVGDEQYF.